These 29 T cell receptor beta chains were all obtained from the same sample, sequenced in a study of blood T cell repertoires in COVID-19. TCRdb's table, derived via immunoSEQ multiplex PCR, lists solely in-frame clones and lacks some. The table includes some 150,000 clones, 80% to 90% detected once. Material for sequencing was peripheral blood. Every receptor here comes from an older woman with active COVID-19.

This chain connects TRBV5-5 to TRBJ2-3; 8 positions agree with TRBD2. The CDR3 is 15 amino acids. Germline V gene sequence: CDR1 SGHKS, CDR2 YYEKEE (reference sequence). Trimming at V came to 6 bases and at J to 5 bases, leaving 11 bases not matched to a gene. Here the CDR3 DNA reads TGTGCCAGCACACCGATCGGGACTAGAATAGATACGCAGTATTTT. It yields the protein CASTPIGTRIDTQYF.

This chain links TRBV23-1 with TRBJ1-4, with D hard to call. TRBV23-1 is treated as an ORF (open reading frame) with a function not yet certain. The germline V and J ends were trimmed by 4 bases and 0 bases, with 12 bases remaining between them. The CDR3 is made up of 16 amino acids. In DNA form, the CDR3 reads TGCGCCAGCAGTCTGAAATTACGAGCAACTAATGAAAAACTGTTTTTT. Translating it yields CASSLKLRATNEKLFF.

This chain uses TRBV15 with TRBJ2-6; tentatively, D is TRBD1 (6 bases). The V gene's germline CDR1 is LNHNV and CDR2 YYDKDF (reference sequence). The CDR3 totals 15 residues. V lost 6 bases and J 0 bases, leaving 9 bases between the germline ends. The CDR3 loop reads CATRGHFSGANVLTF. DNA for the CDR3: TGTGCCACCAGGGGACACTTCTCTGGGGCCAACGTCCTGACTTTC.

The chain carries TRBV11-2 and TRBJ2-7, with unresolved D. With 1 base removed from V and 0 bases from J, the gap between germline ends came to 16 bases. This CDR3 comprises 17 residues. Germline CDR1 reads SGHAT; CDR2 reads FQNNGV. The CDR3 DNA reads as TGTGCCAGCAGCTTAGGAGGTCGCGAGAAGAGCTCCTACGAGCAGTACTTC. It yields the protein CASSLGGREKSSYEQYF.

V gene TRBV5-1 combines with J gene TRBJ2-3; TRBD1 might be the D (6 bases). The CDR3 totals 14 residues. V was cut by 3 bases and J by 6 bases, with 14 bases left in between. CDR1 is SGHRS, CDR2 YFSETQ, per germline. The CDR3 spells CASSSQGPRDTQYF. CDR3 nucleotides: TGCGCCAGCAGCTCCCAGGGGCCGAGGGATACGCAGTATTTT.

The genes are TRBV18 and TRBJ1-6; weak D call: TRBD1 (5 bases). This CDR3 has 13 amino acids. Trimming left V 8 bases short and J 7 bases short, with 12 bases between. The germline CDR1 and CDR2 sequences are KGHSH and LQKENI. The CDR3: CASLGATNSPLHF. The DNA of the CDR3 is TGTGCCAGCCTTGGGGCCACGAATTCACCCCTCCACTTT.

This chain links TRBV7-8 with TRBJ2-2; D is unresolved. The V gene lost 2 bases and the J gene lost 6 bases, with 10 bases spanning the gap. This CDR3 contains 14 residues. In germline, CDR1 is SGHVS, CDR2 FQNEAQ. CDR3 residues: CASSLQQAAGELFF. Here the CDR3 DNA reads TGTGCCAGCAGCTTACAGCAGGCCGCCGGGGAGCTGTTTTTT.

The gene calls are TRBV12-5 and TRBJ1-2; D is undetermined. Germline-derived CDR1 and CDR2 are LGHNT and FRNRAP. Trimming cost V 5 bases and J 0 bases, with 7 bases left between them. This CDR3 contains 13 residues. The CDR3 coding sequence is TGTGCTAGTGGTGCGACATCTAACTATGGCTACACCTTC. It encodes CASGATSNYGYTF.

The V call is TRBV6-6, the J call TRBJ2-5, with 7 bases identical to TRBD1. The germline V gene has CDR1 MNHNY and CDR2 SVGAGI (reference sequence). The CDR3 totals 17 residues. J was trimmed by 4 bases and V by 5 bases; bases with no gene match: 16. The DNA for the CDR3 is TGTGCCAGCAGTCCCGACAGGGTGTTCAGATTTCGAGAGACCCAGTACTTC. It is translated as CASSPDRVFRFRETQYF.

The chain recombines TRBV18 with TRBJ2-5; maybe TRBD1 (5 bases). Germline-derived CDR1 and CDR2 are KGHSH and LQKENI. Trimming took off 2 bases at V and 2 bases at J, with 9 bases between the two ends. The CDR3 is 14 amino acids. CDR3 loop: CASSPDSWQETQYF. Written as DNA, the CDR3 is TGTGCCAGCTCACCAGACAGTTGGCAAGAGACCCAGTACTTC.

The rearrangement links TRBV19 to TRBJ2-7; the match to TRBD1 covers 12 bases. The CDR3 covers 15 residues. Germline CDR1 is LNHDA and CDR2 is SQIVND (reference sequence). V shed 3 bases and J 3 bases; nucleotides not matched to a gene: 3. CDR3 in amino acids: CASSIGTGGFYEQYF. CDR3 nucleotide sequence: TGTGCCAGTAGTATTGGGACAGGGGGCTTCTACGAGCAGTACTTC.

The J gene is TRBJ1-5, the V gene TRBV28; D ambiguous. Between the trimmed V and J ends, which lost 4 bases and 7 bases, there was a span of 17 bases. The CDR3 length is 15 residues. Germline CDR1 MDHEN, CDR2 SYDVKM. The CDR3 spells CASSSPAPLSQPQHF. The CDR3 nucleotides read TGTGCCAGCAGTTCCCCTGCCCCTCTATCACAGCCCCAGCATTTT.

This rearrangement joins TRBV7-8 to TRBJ2-1; D gene ambiguous. Germline V gene data show CDR1 as SGHVS and CDR2 as FQNEAQ. CDR3 size: 14 residues. With 5 bases removed from V and 3 bases from J, the gap between germline ends came to 11 bases. For the CDR3, the DNA is TGTGCCAGCAGCGAGAGGATACTCTACAATGAGCAGTTCTTC. Translated, it gives CASSERILYNEQFF.

V usage is TRBV11-2 and J usage is TRBJ2-7, with TRBD2 matching over 9 bases. The J segment lost 0 bases and the V segment lost 3 bases, leaving 3 bases of the junction unmatched. Germline V gene lookup returns CDR1 SGHAT and CDR2 FQNNGV. The CDR3 spans 15 residues. This chain's CDR3 is CASSFVAGASYEQYF. As DNA, the CDR3 is TGTGCCAGCAGCTTCGTAGCGGGAGCCTCCTACGAGCAGTACTTC.

CDR3 loop: CASRVPGPETQYF. In nucleotides, the CDR3 is TGTGCCAGCAGGGTGCCGGGTCCAGAGACCCAGTACTTC. The rearrangement joins TRBV6-5 to TRBJ2-5; no definite D call. There are 13 residues in the CDR3. The V gene's germline CDR1 is MNHEY and CDR2 SVGAGI. With 6 bases removed from V and 4 bases from J, the gap between germline ends came to 12 bases.

The rearrangement joins TRBV12-3 or TRBV12-4 to TRBJ1-5; D may be TRBD1 (5 bases). V gave up 3 bases and J gave up 6 bases, with 9 bases separating them. The CDR3 covers 13 residues. DNA for the CDR3: TGTGCCAGCAGTTTCGCGGGGGGTCAGCCCCAGCATTTT. This sequence encodes CASSFAGGQPQHF.

V usage is TRBV6-2 or TRBV6-3 and J usage is TRBJ2-1; a weak D match, TRBD2 (5 bases). The germline gives CDR1 MNHEY, CDR2 SVGEGT. Trimming took off 5 bases at V and 12 bases at J, with 20 bases between the two ends. CDR3 length: 14 amino acids. Here the CDR3 reads CASSTSGVGSRQFF. The DNA of the CDR3 is TGTGCCAGCAGTACCTCCGGGGTGGGGTCTCGGCAGTTCTTC.

In its sample, this clone was seen a few times. The junction and the germline gene differ at one end; a read error may be behind it. The chain is built from TRBV12-3 or TRBV12-4 and TRBJ1-4; weak D call: TRBD1 (6 bases). The CDR3 has 12 amino acids. The CDR3 DNA sequence: TGTGCCAGCAGTTTAGTCCCACAGGGTCCCGTTTTT. Residues: CASSLVPQGPVF.

The rearrangement joins TRBV19 to TRBJ1-4; 7 nucleotides agree with TRBD1. V lost 1 base, J lost 3 bases, and 14 bases stayed unmatched. Germline lookup yields CDR1 LNHDA and CDR2 SQIVND (reference sequence). The CDR3 has 19 residues. Here the CDR3 reads CASSIVRRTGSSANEKLFF. The CDR3 DNA sequence: TGTGCCAGTAGTATAGTTCGTCGGACAGGATCCTCGGCTAATGAAAAACTGTTTTTT.

The rearrangement uses TRBV4-1 and TRBJ2-7, with 7 positions matching TRBD2. From germline, CDR1 is MGHRA and CDR2 YSYEKL. CDR3 size: 16 residues. V trimming: 1 base; J trimming: 0 bases; junction bases outside the gene matches: 6. CDR3 amino acids: CASSQGGASGSYEQYF. DNA for the CDR3: TGCGCCAGCAGCCAAGGCGGGGCTAGCGGCTCCTACGAGCAGTACTTC.

V usage is TRBV5-4 and J usage is TRBJ2-1; tentative D call: TRBD1 (6 bases). Trimming removed 4 bases from V and 0 bases from J, with 11 bases in between. The germline V gene encodes CDR1 SGHNT and CDR2 YYREEE (reference sequence). The CDR3 spans 15 residues. The CDR3 reads CASSQGSSSYNEQFF. The CDR3 DNA follows: TGTGCCAGCAGCCAGGGGTCTAGCTCCTACAATGAGCAGTTCTTC.

The chain employs TRBV28 and TRBJ2-7; D perhaps matches TRBD2 (5 bases). The germline gives CDR1 MDHEN, CDR2 SYDVKM. The CDR3 is made up of 15 amino acids. V gave up 2 bases and J gave up 2 bases, with 13 bases separating them. This CDR3 reads CASSLRLARPYEQYF. DNA for the CDR3: TGTGCCAGCAGTTTAAGGCTAGCCAGACCCTACGAGCAGTACTTC. Supplemented by reference TRBV28 and TRBJ2-7, the full variable domain reads DVKVTQSSRYLVKRTGEKVFLECVQDMDHENMFWYRQDPGLGLRLIYFSYDVKMKEKGDIPEGYSVSREKKERFSLILESASTNQTSMYLCASSLRLARPYEQYFGPGTRLTVT.

This chain links TRBV19 with TRBJ2-1; tentative D call: TRBD1 (5 bases). Trimming took 3 bases from V and 5 from J, leaving 11 bases between them. Germline CDR1 LNHDA, CDR2 SQIVND (reference sequence). There are 14 residues in the CDR3. The chain's CDR3 is CASSMGRRNNEQFF. Written as DNA, the CDR3 is TGTGCCAGTAGTATGGGGCGGAGAAACAATGAGCAGTTCTTC.

The rearrangement links TRBV5-6 to TRBJ2-1, with 7 bases fitting TRBD1. J lost 5 bases, V lost 3 bases, and 8 bases had no gene match. The CDR3 sequence is 15 residues long. Germline lookup yields CDR1 SGHDT and CDR2 YYEEEE. CDR3 in amino acids: CASSSRGLGNNEQFF. The CDR3 DNA reads as TGTGCCAGCAGCTCCAGGGGGTTGGGAAACAATGAGCAGTTCTTC.

This chain uses TRBV28 with TRBJ1-4, with 9 bases matching TRBD1. CDR3 length: 14 residues. Germline V gene lookup returns CDR1 MDHEN and CDR2 SYDVKM. Unmatched junction bases numbered 12, after V lost 6 bases and J lost 13 bases. The CDR3 protein is CASRAGTGMGRLFF. CDR3 DNA: TGTGCCAGCAGGGCCGGGACAGGGATGGGAAGACTGTTTTTT.

Worth noting for this clone: Germline is not matched at one junction end, which may reflect a read error. This sequence joins TRBV7-6 and TRBJ2-7, with 9 bases that match TRBD1. This CDR3 region has 14 residues. Germline V CDR1 and CDR2: SGHVS, FNYEAQ. As DNA, the CDR3 is TGTGCCAGCAGCCCAGACAGGGGGTCCTACGAGCAGTACTTT. This translates into CASSPDRGSYEQYF.

The chain combines TRBV30 with TRBJ1-1; 12 bases align to TRBD1. V lost 2 bases, J lost 10 bases, and 14 bases stayed unmatched. The germline CDR1 and CDR2 sequences are GTSNPN and SVGIG (reference sequence). The CDR3 length is 16 residues. The DNA of the CDR3 is TGTGCCTGGAGTACATCCGGGACAGGGGGCGCGTTGGTAGCTTTCTTT. It encodes CAWSTSGTGGALVAFF.

The DNA of the CDR3 is TGTGCCAGCAGCTGGCCCAAGACTAGCGGGAGCTTGGAGTGGAATGAGCAGTTCTTC. It codes for CASSWPKTSGSLEWNEQFF. The chain is built from TRBV9 and TRBJ2-1, with 12 bases fitting TRBD2. The CDR3 has 19 residues. CDR1 and CDR2 (germline): SGDLS, YYNGEE. The J segment lost 7 bases and the V segment lost 4 bases, leaving 18 bases of the junction unmatched.

This clone was observed a single time. The V and J genes are TRBV19 and TRBJ1-1, with no clear D. Germline lookup yields CDR1 LNHDA and CDR2 SQIVND (reference sequence). Trimming removed 9 bases at V and 8 bases at J, with 13 bases between. This CDR3 contains 11 residues. CDR3 protein: CASSSGREAFF. The CDR3 DNA follows: TGTGCCAGCTCATCGGGGAGAGAAGCTTTCTTT.